Below are 27 T cell receptor beta chains sequenced from a single sample in a study of T-cell reconstitution after alpha-beta-depleted transplantation in children. Molecular barcoding with unique molecular identifiers was used for the TCRbeta library. TCRdb re-analysed the PCR reads in MiXCR, keeping a single row per CDR3 protein. Among 500,000 to 600,000 distinct CDR3 sequences listed, 27% were seen once. The material sequenced was PBMCs, taken before TCRalphabeta/CD19-depleted stem cell transplant. The receptors derive from a boy younger than two with Wiskott-Aldrich syndrome, due to receive a stem cell transplant.

This rearrangement joins TRBV5-6 to TRBJ2-5; the match to TRBD2 covers 11 bases. The CDR3 runs 15 residues. J lost 4 bases, V lost 4 bases, and 6 bases had no gene match. Germline loops: CDR1 SGHDT, CDR2 YYEEEE. CDR3 region: CASSATSGTVETQYF. CDR3 coding DNA: TGTGCCAGCAGCGCGACTAGCGGGACAGTAGAGACCCAGTACTTC.

The genes are TRBV28 and TRBJ2-1; possible D gene TRBD2, 5 bases. The CDR3 has 14 amino acids. Looked up from germline, CDR1 is MDHEN and CDR2 is SYDVKM. V lost 5 bases, J lost 2 bases, and 10 bases lay in between. Here the CDR3 DNA reads TGTGCCAGCAGTATCGGGATGCCCTACAATGAGCAGTTCTTC. It codes for CASSIGMPYNEQFF.

This clonotype was detected only a few times. This chain joins TRBV9 and TRBJ2-1; 7 bases are shared with TRBD2. Trimming took 2 bases from V and 4 from J; bases not matched to a gene: 15. The CDR3 runs 18 residues. Germline CDR1 reads SGDLS; CDR2 reads YYNGEE. CDR3 in DNA: TGTGCCAGCAGCGTTACCCGTTCTAGCGGATCAGTATACAATGAGCAGTTCTTC. Translation: CASSVTRSSGSVYNEQFF.

This clonotype has more than one count but fewer than ten. This chain uses TRBV28 with TRBJ1-1; 8 positions match TRBD1. The CDR3 is 15 residues long. J gave up 4 bases and V 8 bases, and 12 bases lay outside the gene matches. The germline V gene encodes CDR1 MDHEN and CDR2 SYDVKM. The CDR3 is CASLPTGGPTTEAFF. The CDR3, as DNA: TGTGCCAGCCTTCCTACAGGGGGACCGACCACTGAAGCTTTCTTT.

This sequence joins TRBV12-3 or TRBV12-4 and TRBJ2-7; 10 bases line up with TRBD2. V lost 2 bases, J lost 1 base, and 5 bases stayed unmatched. This CDR3 has 16 residues. CDR3 in DNA: TGTGCCAGCAGTTTAAGGCTAGCGGGAGCGTCCTACGAGCAGTACTTC. It encodes CASSLRLAGASYEQYF.

This clonotype came up a few times. V and J are TRBV12-3 or TRBV12-4 and TRBJ2-6; D remains unclear. This CDR3 is built from 13 residues. The V and J ends lost 7 bases and 0 bases respectively, with 4 bases between them. CDR3 nucleotide sequence: TGTGCCAGCAAGACCTCTGGGGCCAACGTCCTGACTTTC. Encoded protein: CASKTSGANVLTF.

This chain links TRBV3-1 with TRBJ2-2, with D hard to call. The CDR3 sequence is 14 residues long. Trimming shortened V by 1 base and J by 6 bases, and 9 bases separated the two germline ends. In germline, CDR1 is LGHDT, CDR2 YNNKEL (reference sequence). CDR3 sequence: CASSQVGSAGELFF. For the CDR3, the DNA is TGTGCCAGCAGCCAAGTGGGATCTGCCGGGGAGCTGTTTTTT.

The chain links TRBV29-1 to TRBJ2-5, with 10 bases lining up with TRBD2. The CDR3 has 14 residues. The V gene's germline CDR1 is SQVTM and CDR2 ANQGSEA. The CDR3 loop is CSATLAGAQETQYF. The CDR3 nucleotides read TGCAGTGCAACCCTAGCGGGAGCCCAAGAGACCCAGTACTTC.

The chain couples TRBV29-1 to TRBJ1-2, with 9 nucleotides matching TRBD1. Germline V gene data show CDR1 as SQVTM and CDR2 as ANQGSEA. J was trimmed by 7 bases and V by 4 bases; bases with no gene match: 1. The CDR3 covers 11 residues. For the CDR3, the DNA is TGCAGCGTTGGGACAGGGGCTGGCTACACCTTC. It is translated as CSVGTGAGYTF.

This clonotype was detected only a few times. This chain connects TRBV20-1 to TRBJ2-1; D perhaps matches TRBD2 (6 bases). The V end was cut by 6 bases, the J end by 4 bases, with 16 bases between. The CDR3 has 14 residues. The germline V gene encodes CDR1 DFQATT and CDR2 SNEGSKA (reference sequence). The CDR3 nucleotides read TGCAGTGCCCCATCTGGAGGGGCTTACAATGAGCAGTTCTTC. Its translation is CSAPSGGAYNEQFF.

This clonotype occurred a few times. This chain uses TRBV5-1 with TRBJ2-7; 10 nucleotides align to TRBD2. V lost 0 bases, J lost 5 bases, and 8 bases stayed unmatched. The CDR3 extends over 16 amino acids. The germline gives CDR1 SGHRS, CDR2 YFSETQ. The CDR3 nucleotides are TGCGCCAGCAGCTTGGACCCTAGCGGGAGTTTCCACGAGCAGTACTTC. Translating gives CASSLDPSGSFHEQYF.

The V gene is TRBV27, the J gene TRBJ2-3, with TRBD1 matching over 7 bases. The germline V gene encodes CDR1 MNHEY and CDR2 SMNVEV (reference sequence). V dropped 7 bases and J dropped 1; count of bases not matched to a gene: 5. This CDR3 comprises 14 residues. The CDR3 sequence is CASTQGVGTDTQYF. In nucleotides, the CDR3 is TGTGCCAGCACCCAGGGGGTTGGCACAGATACGCAGTATTTT.

This clonotype was counted only a few times. This rearrangement joins TRBV20-1 to TRBJ2-1, with TRBD2 identical over 7 bases. V shed 0 bases, J shed 9 bases, and the junction held 11 bases outside the gene matches. Germline loops: CDR1 DFQATT, CDR2 SNEGSKA (reference sequence). The CDR3 length is 15 residues. DNA for the CDR3: TGCAGTGCTAGAGATCGGGCGGGAGACTACGCTGAGCAGTTCTTC. Translation: CSARDRAGDYAEQFF.

This clonotype has only a few counts. The rearrangement uses TRBV30 and TRBJ2-1, with a weak D call TRBD2 (6 bases). CDR3 length: 15 amino acids. Looked up from germline, CDR1 is GTSNPN and CDR2 is SVGIG (reference sequence). V lost 1 base to trimming and J lost 7 bases, with 17 bases between them. CDR3 sequence (DNA): TGTGCCTGGAGTGGGTTGAGTGTCGGGAGTAATGAGCAGTTCTTC. Amino acids: CAWSGLSVGSNEQFF.

The chain recombines TRBV27 with TRBJ2-1; tentatively, D is TRBD1 (5 bases). The V end lost 5 bases, the J end lost 6 bases, and 11 bases lay between the germline ends. The CDR3 runs to 13 residues. The germline gives CDR1 MNHEY, CDR2 SMNVEV (reference sequence). The chain's CDR3 is CASSLFRGNEQFF. In DNA form, the CDR3 reads TGTGCCAGCAGTCTATTTAGGGGCAATGAGCAGTTCTTC.

V and J are TRBV6-2 or TRBV6-3 and TRBJ1-5; the D is unclear. Looked up from germline, CDR1 is MNHEY and CDR2 is SVGEGT. V gave up 0 bases and J gave up 5 bases, with 8 bases separating them. The CDR3 length is 14 residues. CDR3 bases: TGTGCCAGCAGTTACTCGGGCGTCCATCAGCCCCAGCATTTT. Protein: CASSYSGVHQPQHF.

There are a few counts of this clonotype. The chain is built from TRBV20-1 and TRBJ2-1; D is ambiguous. V lost 1 base, J lost 6 bases, and 7 bases lay in between. CDR1 is DFQATT, CDR2 SNEGSKA, per germline (reference sequence). The CDR3 length is 12 residues. CDR3 protein: CSARGDLNEQFF. The CDR3 DNA reads as TGCAGTGCTAGAGGGGATCTCAATGAGCAGTTCTTC.

J is TRBJ2-3 and V is TRBV5-1; D remains ambiguous. Germline CDR1 reads SGHRS; CDR2 reads YFSETQ. V lost 0 bases and J lost 1, with 12 bases in between. The CDR3 has 16 residues. The CDR3 DNA reads TGCGCCAGCAGCTTGGCCGGGTCGTCCCGCACAGATACGCAGTATTTT. Translated: CASSLAGSSRTDTQYF.

The CDR3 sequence: CASSLALRLAGGKDTQYF. DNA for the CDR3: TGTGCCAGCAGCTTAGCGCTAAGACTAGCGGGAGGGAAAGATACGCAGTATTTT. This sequence joins TRBV7-2 and TRBJ2-3; 14 bases agree with TRBD2. The trim removed 0 bases at V and 5 bases at J, leaving 7 bases unmatched. This CDR3 comprises 18 residues. CDR1 and CDR2 (germline): SGHTA, FQGNSA.

Only a few counts were recorded for this clonotype. V and J are TRBV5-1 and TRBJ2-1; 7 bases are shared with TRBD2. Germline V lookup: CDR1 SGHRS, CDR2 YFSETQ. Losses at the gene ends were 4 bases for V and 4 bases for J; bases not matched to a gene: 14. This CDR3 is built from 17 residues. CDR3 nucleotides: TGCGCCAGCAGCCCACGGACTAGATCTGTGCAGTACAATGAGCAGTTCTTC. Translating it yields CASSPRTRSVQYNEQFF.

This clonotype was observed a handful of times. This chain uses TRBV5-1 with TRBJ2-7, with 9 bases aligning to TRBD2. With V trimmed by 4 bases and J by 0 bases, 11 bases remained unmatched. The germline V gene encodes CDR1 SGHRS and CDR2 YFSETQ. The length of the CDR3 is 17 residues. The DNA of the CDR3 is TGCGCCAGCAGCCCCCAAATCCTAGCGGGACGCTCCTACGAGCAGTACTTC. This codes for CASSPQILAGRSYEQYF.

The CDR3 sequence is CASSQEWDYNEQFF. CDR3 coding DNA: TGTGCCAGCAGCCAAGAATGGGACTACAATGAGCAGTTCTTC. This chain links TRBV4-2 with TRBJ2-1; unclear D gene. Trimming left V 0 bases short and J 3 bases short, with 6 bases between. Germline V lookup: CDR1 LGHNA, CDR2 YNFKEQ. The CDR3 has 14 amino acids.

The chain couples TRBV5-6 to TRBJ2-3; possibly TRBD1 for D (5 bases). The CDR3 runs 13 residues. Deletions cut 4 bases from V and 2 bases from J, with 8 bases between. Germline V CDR1 and CDR2: SGHDT, YYEEEE. The CDR3 DNA sequence: TGTGCCAGCAGCGCAGGACACACAGATACGCAGTATTTT. Its protein is CASSAGHTDTQYF.

The chain carries TRBV6-5 and TRBJ1-6; D is unclear. CDR1 and CDR2 (germline): MNHEY, SVGAGI. The CDR3 has 13 amino acids. The V gene lost 0 bases and the J gene lost 10 bases, with 7 bases spanning the gap. CDR3 nucleotides: TGTGCCAGCAGTTACTCCCCGGGGTCACCCCTCCACTTT. Residues: CASSYSPGSPLHF.

J is TRBJ2-1 and V is TRBV6-2 or TRBV6-3; D is perhaps TRBD1 (6 bases). CDR3 size: 14 residues. Germline V gene lookup returns CDR1 MNHEY and CDR2 SVGEGT. Trimming pared 7 bases from V and 3 bases from J, leaving 13 bases between. In DNA, the CDR3 is TGTGCCAGCAATCCGAGGACAGTCTACAATGAGCAGTTCTTC. This codes for CASNPRTVYNEQFF.

This clonotype was seen a few times. The chain has TRBV5-1 and TRBJ2-2; unclear D gene. The CDR3 spans 15 residues. The germline CDR1 and CDR2 sequences are SGHRS and YFSETQ. Deletions cut 0 bases from V and 3 bases from J, with 9 bases between. Here the CDR3 DNA reads TGCGCCAGCAGCTTGGGTAGAGCAGACACCGGGGAGCTGTTTTTT. Translated: CASSLGRADTGELFF.

This clonotype was counted only a few times. The gene calls are TRBV6-1 and TRBJ2-2; either TRBD1 or TRBD2 may supply D (5 bases each). The CDR3 loop spans 15 amino acids. Germline lookup yields CDR1 MNHNS and CDR2 SASEGT. The V gene lost 5 bases and the J gene lost 8 bases, with 18 bases spanning the gap. The CDR3 region has the DNA TGTGCCAGCAGTAGACGGGACCGCTCAAATGGGGAGCTGTTTTTT. It is translated as CASSRRDRSNGELFF.